A selection of T cell receptor beta chains follows, all from one sample in a study of chemoradiotherapy in HPV16-positive cancers. TCRdb's copy holds only in-frame clones and misses some; the assay was immunoSEQ multiplex PCR. The sample shows around 5,600 clones, roughly 74% of them seen only once. Sequenced material: tumor tissue, taken from a patient who underwent chemoradiotherapy. These receptors were obtained from a human donor with HPV-associated anogenital cancer. The CDR3 runs from the conserved cysteine through the conserved F or W. The D gene is left open where the match is weak. Rows may omit the clone size; those that give it use once, few, many or a size class.

V: TRBV19
size: NA
J: TRBJ2-1
D: NA
DNA: TGTGCCAGTAGTAGCGGGCACTCCTACAATGAGCAGTTCTTC
CDR3: CASSSGHSYNEQFF

V: TRBV27
size: NA
J: TRBJ2-5
D: NA
DNA: TGTGCCAGCAGCAGGACCTTTGGTCAGCAAGAGACCCAGTACTTC
CDR3: CASSRTFGQQETQYF

V: TRBV7-9
size: NA
J: TRBJ1-2
D: NA
DNA: TGTGCCAGCAGCTCCTCGACGGCCTATGGCTACACCTTC
CDR3: CASSSSTAYGYTF

V: TRBV10-3
size: few
J: TRBJ2-1
D: NA
DNA: TGTGCCATCAGTGATTCCAACGGAGACAATGAGCAGTTCTTC
CDR3: CAISDSNGDNEQFF

V: TRBV6-1
size: NA
J: TRBJ1-4
D: NA
DNA: TGTGCCAGCACGATACCCGATGAAAAACTGTTTTTT
CDR3: CASTIPDEKLFF

V: TRBV30
size: NA
J: TRBJ2-3
D: TRBD2
DNA: TGTGCCCTCGAGACTAGCGGGAGTCGGTATTTT
CDR3: CALETSGSRYF

V: TRBV28
size: NA
J: TRBJ2-3
D: TRBD2
DNA: TGTGCCAGCAGTCCCGGGACTAGCGGGAGGGCCACAGATACGCAGTATTTT
CDR3: CASSPGTSGRATDTQYF

V: TRBV27
size: NA
J: TRBJ1-3
D: TRBD1
DNA: TGTGCCAGCAGTTCCTCGACAGGGGGCCCAGCTGGAAACACCATATATTTT
CDR3: CASSSSTGGPAGNTIYF

V: TRBV2
size: few
J: TRBJ2-7
D: NA
DNA: TGTGCCAGCACGCGTACAGGTGGCGCGTACGAGCAGTACTTC
CDR3: CASTRTGGAYEQYF

V: TRBV11-3
size: NA
J: TRBJ2-2
D: NA
DNA: TGTGCCAGCAGCTTCGATACGGGGGGCGCGGGGGAGCTGTTTTTT
CDR3: CASSFDTGGAGELFF

V: TRBV6-1
size: NA
J: TRBJ1-6
D: TRBD1
DNA: TGTGCCAGCACCGGACCAGGGGGCGAGTCACCCCTCCACTTT
CDR3: CASTGPGGESPLHF

V: TRBV10-1
size: NA
J: TRBJ1-1
D: NA
DNA: TGCGCCAGCAGTGAGAGGGCAGGTCGCATGAACACTGAAGCTTTCTTT
CDR3: CASSERAGRMNTEAFF

V: TRBV27
size: few
J: TRBJ2-7
D: TRBD1
DNA: TGTGCCAGCAGTTTCCGCCCTAGGACAGGAGCCTACGAGCAGTACTTC
CDR3: CASSFRPRTGAYEQYF

V: TRBV11-3
size: NA
J: TRBJ2-5
D: NA
DNA: TGTGCCAGCAGCTTGTGGACTCAAGAGACCCAGTACTTC
CDR3: CASSLWTQETQYF

V: TRBV7-2
size: NA
J: TRBJ2-2
D: TRBD1
DNA: TGTGCCAGCAGCCCCAGGACAGGGCACACCGGGGAGCTGTTTTTT
CDR3: CASSPRTGHTGELFF

V: TRBV5-1
size: NA
J: TRBJ2-7
D: TRBD2
DNA: TGCGCCAGCAGCATCGCGGGACTAGCGGGAGCTGTGGACGAGCAGTACTTC
CDR3: CASSIAGLAGAVDEQYF

V: TRBV4-1
size: NA
J: TRBJ2-1
D: TRBD2
DNA: TGCGCCAGCAGCTACGGACTAGCGGGCTACAATGAGCAGTTCTTC
CDR3: CASSYGLAGYNEQFF

V: TRBV18
size: NA
J: TRBJ1-3
D: NA
DNA: TGTGCCAGCTCACAGAGCTCTGGAAACACCATATATTTT
CDR3: CASSQSSGNTIYF

V: TRBV9
size: NA
J: TRBJ2-7
D: NA
DNA: TGTGCCAGCAGCGTTCTAGGGGTCGGCGAGCAGTACTTC
CDR3: CASSVLGVGEQYF

V: TRBV28
size: once
J: TRBJ2-3
D: NA
DNA: TGTGCCAGCAGTAGACAACGGGGCTCAGGGTGGACAGATACGCAGTATTTT
CDR3: CASSRQRGSGWTDTQYF

V: TRBV19
size: NA
J: TRBJ2-7
D: TRBD1
DNA: TGTGCCAGTAGTATCCGACACGGGACAGAGCTTTCCTACGAGCAGTACTTC
CDR3: CASSIRHGTELSYEQYF

V: TRBV11-2
size: few
J: TRBJ1-3
D: NA
DNA: TGTGCCAGCAGCTTAGATTTTGGGTCTGGAAACACCATATATTTT
CDR3: CASSLDFGSGNTIYF

V: TRBV27
size: NA
J: TRBJ1-5
D: NA
DNA: TGTGCCAGCAGTTTTGTGGGTAATCAGCCCCAGCATTTT
CDR3: CASSFVGNQPQHF

V: TRBV28
size: NA
J: TRBJ1-4
D: TRBD1
DNA: TGTGCCAGCAGCCCCCGGACAGGGGGCTGGAGAAATGAAAAACTGTTTTTT
CDR3: CASSPRTGGWRNEKLFF

V: TRBV27
size: NA
J: TRBJ2-1
D: NA
DNA: TGTGCCAGCGGTAGTGACAATGAGCAGTTCTTC
CDR3: CASGSDNEQFF

V: TRBV18
size: few
J: TRBJ2-2
D: NA
DNA: TGTGCCAGCTCACCCCTAGATTCGGGGGAGCTGTTTTTT
CDR3: CASSPLDSGELFF

V: TRBV5-5
size: few
J: TRBJ2-5
D: TRBD1
DNA: TGTGCCAGCAGCTTGGTTTGGGACAGCCAAGAGACCCAGTACTTC
CDR3: CASSLVWDSQETQYF

V: TRBV6-4
size: NA
J: TRBJ2-2
D: TRBD1
DNA: TGTGCCAGCAGTGAAGAACAGGGGGACCCCACCGGGGAGCTGTTTTTT
CDR3: CASSEEQGDPTGELFF

V: TRBV7-9
size: NA
J: TRBJ1-1
D: NA
DNA: TGTGCCAGCAGCGCGGTCCGAGCTGTGGACACTGAAGCTTTCTTT
CDR3: CASSAVRAVDTEAFF

V: TRBV5-1
size: NA
J: TRBJ2-3
D: NA
DNA: TGCGCCAGCAGCTTATACCCCGGCGAGCTCTACACAGATACGCAGTATTTT
CDR3: CASSLYPGELYTDTQYF

V: TRBV9
size: NA
J: TRBJ2-3
D: NA
DNA: TGTGCCAGCAGCGTAGTGAACGGGAAGACAGATACGCAGTATTTT
CDR3: CASSVVNGKTDTQYF

V: TRBV7-8
size: NA
J: TRBJ2-4
D: TRBD2
DNA: TGTGCCAGCAGCGAGAACGGGCCTAGCGGATTACGGAACATTCAGTACTTC
CDR3: CASSENGPSGLRNIQYF

V: TRBV29-1
size: NA
J: TRBJ2-3
D: TRBD2
DNA: TGCAGCGCGGGGGGAGGGTGGGTTTTGGTCTACACAGATACGCAGTATTTT
CDR3: CSAGGGWVLVYTDTQYF

V: TRBV2
size: few
J: TRBJ1-2
D: NA
DNA: TGTGCCAGCAGGTCGAGAGGTGGAGGCGGCTACACCTTC
CDR3: CASRSRGGGGYTF

V: TRBV27
size: NA
J: TRBJ2-7
D: NA
DNA: TGTGCCAGCAGTTTATCCGACAGGTACTCCTACGAGCAGTACTTC
CDR3: CASSLSDRYSYEQYF

V: TRBV20-1
size: few
J: TRBJ2-7
D: NA
DNA: TGCAGTGCGGGGCCCTCCGAGCAGTACTTC
CDR3: CSAGPSEQYF

V: TRBV27
size: few
J: TRBJ2-3
D: TRBD1
DNA: TGTGCCAGCAGTCCACGGGGGACAGGGAAGGTGATGGATACGCAGTATTTT
CDR3: CASSPRGTGKVMDTQYF

V: TRBV19
size: NA
J: TRBJ2-1
D: NA
DNA: TGTGCCAGTAGGAGTGTGGGGGGCTCCTACAATGAGCAGTTCTTC
CDR3: CASRSVGGSYNEQFF

V: TRBV13
size: once
J: TRBJ2-5
D: TRBD2
DNA: TGTGCCAGCAGCTCGACTAGCGGGATGGGCGAGACCCAGTACTTC
CDR3: CASSSTSGMGETQYF

V: TRBV7-2
size: NA
J: TRBJ2-1
D: NA
DNA: TGTGCCAGCAGCCATCCCGGGGGCTTCAATGAGCAGTTCTTC
CDR3: CASSHPGGFNEQFF

V: TRBV7-8
size: NA
J: TRBJ1-1
D: TRBD1
DNA: TGTGCCAGCAGCTTAGGCAGGGGGCGGGACACTGAAGCTTTCTTT
CDR3: CASSLGRGRDTEAFF

V: TRBV6-1
size: few
J: TRBJ1-1
D: NA
DNA: TGTGCCAGCAGTGAAGCGCGACAGGAGATGAACACTGAAGCTTTCTTT
CDR3: CASSEARQEMNTEAFF

V: TRBV5-1
size: NA
J: TRBJ2-1
D: TRBD1
DNA: TGCGCCAGCACGGGAACAGGGGGCTACAATGAGCAGTTCTTC
CDR3: CASTGTGGYNEQFF

V: TRBV7-2
size: few
J: TRBJ2-5
D: NA
DNA: TGTGCCAGCAGCTTAAGGGTATGGACAGCCGTCCAAGAGACCCAGTACTTC
CDR3: CASSLRVWTAVQETQYF

V: TRBV27
size: NA
J: TRBJ1-1
D: NA
DNA: TGTGCCGCACAGGAGCCGGAGGGAGCTTTCTTT
CDR3: CAAQEPEGAFF

V: TRBV29-1
size: NA
J: TRBJ2-5
D: NA
DNA: TGCAGCGTTGATCCCATGGGACAAGAGACCCAGTACTTC
CDR3: CSVDPMGQETQYF

V: TRBV7-9
size: once
J: TRBJ2-5
D: TRBD2
DNA: TGTGCCAGCAGCTTGGGGACTAGCGAGACCCAAGAGACCCAGTACTTC
CDR3: CASSLGTSETQETQYF

V: TRBV27
size: NA
J: TRBJ1-4
D: NA
DNA: TGTGCCAGCCGGCCCGGGGGGGCTAATGAAAAACTGTTTTTT
CDR3: CASRPGGANEKLFF

V: TRBV5-8
size: NA
J: TRBJ1-5
D: NA
DNA: TGTGCCAGCAGCCAAGCCGGTCAGCCCCAGCATTTT
CDR3: CASSQAGQPQHF

V: TRBV27
size: NA
J: TRBJ2-1
D: NA
DNA: TGTGCCAGCAGTTTAGCAGGGCACAATGAGCAGTTCTTC
CDR3: CASSLAGHNEQFF

V: TRBV7-3
size: NA
J: TRBJ2-3
D: TRBD1
DNA: TGTGCCAGCAGCCAGGGACAGCTTAGCACAGATACGCAGTATTTT
CDR3: CASSQGQLSTDTQYF

V: TRBV4-2
size: NA
J: TRBJ2-7
D: NA
DNA: TGTGCCAGCAGCCAAGATCTTGAGGGCTACGAGCAGTACTTC
CDR3: CASSQDLEGYEQYF

V: TRBV9
size: few
J: TRBJ2-1
D: TRBD2
DNA: TGTGCCAGCAGCGAGGGGACTAGCGGGGGGTTTGGGGAGCAGTTCTTC
CDR3: CASSEGTSGGFGEQFF

V: TRBV7-2
size: few
J: TRBJ2-7
D: NA
DNA: TGTGCCAGCAGCTTGGCCCCGGCGGGCCTGCGGCGGGAGCAGTACTTC
CDR3: CASSLAPAGLRREQYF

V: TRBV7-2
size: NA
J: TRBJ2-3
D: TRBD2
DNA: TGTGCCAGCAGCTCTAATAGCGGGGGCACAGATACGCAGTATTTT
CDR3: CASSSNSGGTDTQYF

V: TRBV19
size: NA
J: TRBJ2-1
D: TRBD2
DNA: TGTGCCAGTAGATCCGGAGCGGGGCACCGAACGGATGAGCAGTTCTTC
CDR3: CASRSGAGHRTDEQFF

V: TRBV4-2
size: NA
J: TRBJ2-7
D: NA
DNA: TGTGCCAGCAGCCAATCCTACGAGCAGTACTTC
CDR3: CASSQSYEQYF

V: TRBV7-2
size: NA
J: TRBJ2-1
D: NA
DNA: TGTGCCAGCAGCTTATTTGAATCTGGGGAGCAGTTCTTC
CDR3: CASSLFESGEQFF

V: TRBV6-5
size: few
J: TRBJ1-1
D: NA
DNA: TGTGCCAGCAGACACGGGCCTCACACTGAAGCTTTCTTT
CDR3: CASRHGPHTEAFF

V: TRBV5-1
size: NA
J: TRBJ2-7
D: TRBD1
DNA: TGCGCCAGCAGCTGGGACAGGAACTACGAGCAGTACTTC
CDR3: CASSWDRNYEQYF